This section outlines one T cell receptor (beta chain) sequence together with its context. This clonotype occurred many times. Its antigen specificity is not known. Base-call qualities are not available, and no considerably larger clone is one nucleotide away. Reading the label with the study, this specimen's treatment or condition is: allogeneic hematopoietic cell transplantation with graft depleted of TCRalphabeta T cells and CD19 B cells. TCRalphabeta/CD19-depleted allogeneic hematopoietic cell grafts were given to the transplant recipients, all of whom were children. This specimen comes from a study of T-cell reconstitution after alpha-beta-depleted transplantation in children (TCRdb year 2016). About the study as a whole: T-cell immune reconstitution after TCRalphabeta/CD19-depleted allogeneic hematopoietic cell transplantation in children was quantitatively tracked in the study by means of TCR repertoire profiling.

The library was prepared using PCR. The sequencing machine was an Illumina HiSeq 2500. To normalize quantification of the TCRbeta repertoire, the TCR libraries were built with molecular barcoding that relied on unique molecular identifiers. TCRdb reanalyzed the raw reads on its own, using fastp at Q25 for trimming and MiXCR for clone calling, and kept in-frame beta chains. One record per CDR3 amino acid sequence lists the most common genes and DNA. The sample table records some 830,000 distinct CDR3 sequences; roughly 15% of these occur just once. In total, the top ten clones hold roughly 5% of the sample. Overall study outcomes, separate from this receptor: About two months after transplant, the apparently early recovery of alphabetaT-cell counts reportedly depended on just several hundred clones that had expanded rapidly and came from non-depleted graft cells. In some patients, the high TCRbeta diversity seen at day 60 was put down to recipient T cells and intrathymic progenitors that had survived conditioning. Hyperexpanded clone frequencies declined over subsequent months; after one year, T-cell counts and TCRbeta diversity were mostly attributed to newly produced T cells.

The sequences come from PBMCs, mostly from graft donor cells, collected 360 days after TCRalphabeta/CD19-depleted stem cell transplant. This clonotype was sampled from a male patient younger than 18 who had a stem cell transplant for acute lymphoblastic leukemia, so the T cells may come from the graft donor.

The DNA sequence is TGCGCCAGCAGCTTTCAAGCGGGAGGTCTCAATGAGCAGTTCTTC. This is translated as CASSFQAGGLNEQFF. This receptor chain uses TRBV5-1 and TRBJ2-1; 9 central bases correspond to TRBD2. CDR1 and CDR2, per the germline V gene, are SGHRS and YFSETQ. From cysteine to phenylalanine, the CDR3 is 15 amino acids long. Solely the CDR3 DNA is kept, with 45 bases framed from the first base. The germline V end is reduced by 2 bases and the J end by 6 bases; junction bases left unmatched: 6.